These 18 T cell receptor beta chains originate from one sample sequenced in a study of cytomegalovirus exposure and HLA in healthy donors. Amplification used 60 Vbeta primers and 13 Jbeta primers. Only in-frame clones appear in the TCRdb table, and some are missing; sequencing was by immunoSEQ multiplex PCR. The sample has 150,000 to 200,000 clones; 60% to 80% are singletons. The material sequenced was PBMCs. The source is a male donor in good health and CMV-seronegative.

As for this clone: Other DNA sequences in this specimen translate into the identical CDR3. V is TRBV7-9 and J is TRBJ1-5; D is perhaps TRBD1 (5 bases). V was clipped by 3 bases and J by 6 bases, with 15 bases between them. The CDR3 spans 15 residues. The germline gives CDR1 SEHNR, CDR2 FQNEAQ (reference sequence). The CDR3 is CASSLGGTGSQPQHF. In DNA form, the CDR3 reads TGTGCCAGCAGCTTGGGGGGTACGGGGAGTCAGCCCCAGCATTTT.

The chain combines TRBV6-5 with TRBJ1-1, with a weak D call TRBD1 (5 bases). The germline CDR1 and CDR2 sequences are MNHEY and SVGAGI. The CDR3 consists of 15 residues. V gave up 5 bases and J gave up 6 bases, with 19 bases separating them. The CDR3 loop is CASSPRGGAGAEAFF. The CDR3 DNA reads as TGTGCCAGCAGTCCCCGGGGAGGGGCAGGAGCTGAAGCTTTCTTT.

This clone was observed a single time. The chain has TRBV15 and TRBJ2-7, with D tentatively TRBD1 (6 bases). CDR3 length: 13 residues. Looked up from germline, CDR1 is LNHNV and CDR2 is YYDKDF (reference sequence). Trimming shortened V by 5 bases and J by 2 bases, and 10 bases separated the two germline ends. CDR3 in amino acids: CATSGTSPYEQYF. The CDR3 nucleotides are TGTGCCACCAGCGGGACAAGTCCCTACGAGCAGTACTTC.

The chain links TRBV7-8 to TRBJ2-7; TRBD2 matches 7 bases. J lost 0 bases, V lost 1 base, and 0 bases had no gene match. Germline loops: CDR1 SGHVS, CDR2 FQNEAQ. The CDR3 extends over 14 amino acids. CDR3 coding DNA: TGTGCCAGCAGCTTAGGGACTAGCTCCTACGAGCAGTACTTC. The encoded protein is CASSLGTSSYEQYF.

V is TRBV12-5 and J is TRBJ2-7, with D perhaps TRBD2 (5 bases). The length of the CDR3 is 14 residues. Trimming shortened V by 2 bases and J by 5 bases, and 13 bases separated the two germline ends. Germline V gives CDR1 LGHNT, CDR2 FRNRAP. In nucleotides, the CDR3 is TGTGCTAGTGGTTTGAAAGGGCTCGGGGACGAGCAGTACTTC. Translation: CASGLKGLGDEQYF.

The genes are TRBV28 and TRBJ1-2; no clear D. The CDR3 has 11 residues. V lost 6 bases to trimming and J lost 3 bases, with 5 bases between them. The germline V gene encodes CDR1 MDHEN and CDR2 SYDVKM. The CDR3 loop reads CASSGDYGYTF. Here the CDR3 DNA reads TGTGCCAGCAGCGGTGACTATGGCTACACCTTC.

Only one count was recorded for this clone. The gene calls are TRBV28 and TRBJ2-5; tentatively, D is TRBD2 (6 bases). CDR1 and CDR2 from the germline V gene are MDHEN and SYDVKM. The V gene lost 3 bases and the J gene lost 7 bases, with 9 bases spanning the gap. The CDR3 totals 12 residues. The CDR3: CASSFGGATQYF. CDR3 coding DNA: TGTGCCAGCAGTTTTGGAGGGGCGACCCAGTACTTC. Combining the CDR3 with reference TRBV28 and TRBJ2-5 gives the whole variable domain DVKVTQSSRYLVKRTGEKVFLECVQDMDHENMFWYRQDPGLGLRLIYFSYDVKMKEKGDIPEGYSVSREKKERFSLILESASTNQTSMYLCASSFGGATQYFGPGTRLLVL.

This chain uses TRBV7-9 with TRBJ2-5; D ambiguous. Germline CDR1 is SEHNR and CDR2 is FQNEAQ (reference sequence). The CDR3 is made up of 16 amino acids. The V end lost 2 bases, the J end lost 5 bases, and 18 bases lay between the germline ends. CDR3 nucleotides: TGTGCCAGCAGCTTAAGTCGGGTCGGTATATACGAGACCCAGTACTTC. It yields the protein CASSLSRVGIYETQYF.

The chain is built from TRBV6-4 and TRBJ2-3; 9 bases map to TRBD2. From germline, CDR1 is MRHNA and CDR2 SNTAGT. The V and J ends lost 2 bases and 2 bases, in that order; junction bases with no gene match: 5. The CDR3 spans 16 residues. The CDR3 loop is CASSDQPSGVTDTQYF. CDR3 nucleotide sequence: TGTGCCAGCAGTGACCAACCTAGCGGGGTCACAGATACGCAGTATTTT.

The gene calls are TRBV11-2 and TRBJ1-6; D is possibly TRBD1 (6 bases). V lost 4 bases, J lost 4 bases, and 11 bases lay in between. The germline CDR1 and CDR2 sequences are SGHAT and FQNNGV. This CDR3 has 15 residues. CDR3: CASSYGQTYNSPLHF. CDR3 bases: TGTGCCAGCAGCTACGGACAGACTTATAATTCACCCCTCCACTTT.

The V call is TRBV19, the J call TRBJ1-4; 7 nucleotides line up with TRBD1. V shed 4 bases, J shed 3 bases, and the junction held 5 bases outside the gene matches. CDR1 LNHDA and CDR2 SQIVND come from the germline V gene (reference sequence). The CDR3 sequence is 15 residues long. This CDR3 is CASSRDRAANEKLFF. CDR3 nucleotide sequence: TGTGCCAGTAGTAGAGACAGGGCGGCTAATGAAAAACTGTTTTTT.

This clone was recorded a few times. The rearrangement links TRBV4-3 to TRBJ1-5, with no clear D. V was clipped by 0 bases and J by 6 bases, with 12 bases between them. The CDR3 runs to 15 residues. Germline CDR1 reads LGHNA; CDR2 reads YSLEER. CDR3 coding DNA: TGCGCCAGCAGCCAAGAAAGGACGGCGGGTCAGCCCCAGCATTTT. Encoded protein: CASSQERTAGQPQHF.

Details on this clone: The junction departs from the called germline gene at one end, perhaps through a read error. V is TRBV7-9 and J is TRBJ1-1, with 9 bases matching TRBD1. CDR3 size: 14 residues. Germline V gene lookup returns CDR1 SEHNR and CDR2 FQNEAQ (reference sequence). CDR3 sequence (DNA): TGTTCCAGCAGCTTACAGGGGGCCTACACTGAAGCTTTCTTT. It specifies CSSSLQGAYTEAFF.

The CDR3 sequence is CASSLENRPNEKLFF. CDR3 sequence (DNA): TGCGCCAGCAGCTTGGAGAACAGGCCTAATGAAAAACTGTTTTTT. The rearrangement uses TRBV5-1 and TRBJ1-4; a possible D gene is TRBD1 (5 bases). V lost 0 bases to trimming and J lost 3 bases, with 9 bases between them. The CDR3 loop spans 15 amino acids. Looked up from germline, CDR1 is SGHRS and CDR2 is YFSETQ.

This rearrangement joins TRBV25-1 to TRBJ2-1; 10 bases are a match to TRBD2. This CDR3 region has 16 residues. Germline trimming cut 3 bases from V and 6 bases from J; bases unmatched to any gene: 8. Germline-derived CDR1 and CDR2 are MGHDK and SYGVNS. The CDR3 DNA follows: TGTGCCAGCAGTGATAGAGCGGGAGGGCTGGTCAATGAGCAGTTCTTC. Translating gives CASSDRAGGLVNEQFF.

CDR3 loop: CASSPGQGMTDTQYF. The CDR3 nucleotides are TGTGCCAGCAGCCCGGGACAGGGTATGACAGATACGCAGTATTTT. This sequence joins TRBV7-7 and TRBJ2-3; TRBD1 matches 9 bases. This CDR3 comprises 15 residues. Germline CDR1 is SSHAT and CDR2 is FNYEAQ (reference sequence). V lost 5 bases and J lost 3; bases outside the gene matches: 6. Combining the CDR3 with reference TRBV7-7 and TRBJ2-3 gives the whole variable domain GAGVSQSPRYKVTKRGQDVTLRCDPISSHATLYWYQQALGQGPEFLTYFNYEAQPDKSGLPSDRFSAERPEGSISTLTIQRTEQRDSAMYRCASSPGQGMTDTQYFGPGTRLTVL.

V and J are TRBV29-1 and TRBJ1-3; a weak D match, TRBD1 (6 bases). V dropped 6 bases and J dropped 13 bases, with 16 bases sitting between them. This CDR3 comprises 11 residues. Germline CDR1 and CDR2: SQVTM and ANQGSEA. The CDR3 loop reads CSVVKGDKIYF. The CDR3 DNA is TGCAGCGTCGTAAAAGGGGACAAAATATATTTT.

The rearrangement links TRBV6-5 to TRBJ2-7; no clear D gene. Trimming stripped 6 bases from V and 7 bases from J, with 13 bases between. Per the germline V gene, CDR1 is MNHEY and CDR2 is SVGAGI. The CDR3 consists of 12 residues. CDR3 region: CASRGKEREQYF. CDR3 DNA: TGTGCCAGCAGGGGTAAGGAGAGGGAGCAGTACTTC.